The present T cell receptor (beta chain) was sequenced within a study of CD8+CD57+ T cells in acquired aplastic anemia. On the study more broadly: Across the sorted CD4+ and CD8+ cells, DNA amounts averaged roughly 3.5 ug. Healthy CD8+ samples averaged around 12 million reads. General study findings and limits: Sharing between patients and controls was observed for twenty-nine CD8+ CDR3 sequences. Patients showed no significant difference from controls in CD8+ Simpson's diversity.

Genomic DNA was employed as the template in profiling TCR beta VDJ and CDR3. TCRdb re-called the reads with MiXCR, one entry per CDR3 protein. This sample has just over 400,000 distinct CDR3 sequences, with about two thirds found just once. The length of the CDR3 is 14 residues. Germline values: CDR1 DFQATT, CDR2 SNEGSKA (reference sequence). The V and J ends lost 7 bases and 3 bases, in that order; junction bases with no gene match: 9. Comments on this clonotype: The antigen remains undetermined.

The TCR was taken from a human donor in good health, serving as a control. The chain is built from TRBV20-1 and TRBJ2-1; 7 nucleotides match TRBD2. The sequenced sample consisted of sorted CD4+, CD8+, or CD8+CD57+ T cells (not recorded which) from PBMCs. The CDR3 sequence is CSVTGTIVYNEQFF. CDR3 DNA sequence: TGCAGTGTTACCGGGACTATAGTCTACAATGAGCAGTTCTTC.